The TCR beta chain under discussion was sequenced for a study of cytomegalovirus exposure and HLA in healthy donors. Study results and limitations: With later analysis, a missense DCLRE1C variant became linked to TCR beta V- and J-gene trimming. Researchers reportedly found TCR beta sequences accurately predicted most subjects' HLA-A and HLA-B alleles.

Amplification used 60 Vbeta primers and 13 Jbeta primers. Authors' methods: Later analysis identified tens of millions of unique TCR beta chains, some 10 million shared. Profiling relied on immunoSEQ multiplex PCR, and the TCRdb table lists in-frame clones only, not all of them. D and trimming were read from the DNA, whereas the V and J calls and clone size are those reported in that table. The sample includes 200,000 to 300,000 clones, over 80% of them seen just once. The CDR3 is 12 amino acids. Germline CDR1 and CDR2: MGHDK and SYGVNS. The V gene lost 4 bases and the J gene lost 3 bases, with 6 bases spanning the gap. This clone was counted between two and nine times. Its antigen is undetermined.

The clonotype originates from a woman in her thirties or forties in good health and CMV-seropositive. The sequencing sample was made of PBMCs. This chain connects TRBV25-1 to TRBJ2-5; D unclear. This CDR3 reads CASSGRKETQYF. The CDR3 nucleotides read TGTGCCAGCAGTGGCAGGAAAGAGACCCAGTACTTC.